The rows below give T cell receptor beta chains drawn from one sample of a study of T cell repertoires in cytomegalovirus infection. TCRdb itself ran the reads through MiXCR, one entry per CDR3 protein. The table includes 70,000 to 85,000 distinct CDR3 sequences, roughly 39% detected once. The antigens for these receptors are not known. The sample here was CD8+ T cells from cultured PBMCs, taken from culture after CMV antigen stimulation. All receptors come from a human donor in good health (CMV status not recorded). Some clones in this sample may be carry-over from other donors' samples. CDR3s include the opening cysteine and the closing phenylalanine or tryptophan. Fields, in order: V gene, J gene, clone size, D gene, CDR3 DNA, CDR3 protein. D genes are given only for firm matches. Rows give clone size only sometimes, using once, few, many, or a class for an expanded clone.

TRBV7-8,TRBJ1-5,NA,NA,TGTGCCAGCAGCTTGGCAGGGGATCAGCCCCAGCATTTT,CASSLAGDQPQHF
TRBV7-9,TRBJ1-2,NA,TRBD1,TGTGCCAGCAGCTGGACCGGGACAGGGCCTCCCCAGTCCGACTATGGCTACACCTTC,CASSWTGTGPPQSDYGYTF
TRBV28,TRBJ2-3,NA,NA,TGTGCCAGCAGTCCCCGCACAGATACGCAGTATTTT,CASSPRTDTQYF
TRBV4-1,TRBJ1-2,many,NA,TGCGCCAGCAGCCAAGTACCAGGGGCCGAGGACTATGGCTACACCTTC,CASSQVPGAEDYGYTF
TRBV6-2/TRBV6-3,TRBJ1-1,NA,NA,TGTGCCAGCAGTTTACCAAGGGGCCCAGAAGCTTTCTTT,CASSLPRGPEAFF
TRBV4-3,TRBJ2-2,once,TRBD1,TGCGCCAGCAGCCAAGATCGGACAGGGATGTCCGGGGAGCTGTTTTTT,CASSQDRTGMSGELFF
TRBV4-2,TRBJ1-1,few,TRBD1,TGTGCCAGCAGCCAATCGGGACAGGCTACCACTGAAGCTTTCTTT,CASSQSGQATTEAFF
TRBV11-2,TRBJ2-3,NA,TRBD1,TGTGCCAGCAGCTCCCGGACAGGGGAGGCAGCAGATACGCAGTATTTT,CASSSRTGEAADTQYF
TRBV6-2/TRBV6-3,TRBJ2-1,NA,NA,TGTGCCAGCAGTCTGCGCCCCAATGAGCAGTTCTTC,CASSLRPNEQFF
TRBV6-5,TRBJ2-5,NA,TRBD1,TGTGCCAGCAGTTTTACAGGGGGGCAAGAGACCCAGTACTTC,CASSFTGGQETQYF
TRBV7-9,TRBJ2-1,NA,NA,TGTGCCAGCAGTCAAAATCAAGCTCCGTCCTACAATGAGCAGTTCTTC,CASSQNQAPSYNEQFF
TRBV7-6,TRBJ2-3,NA,TRBD2,TGTGCCAGCAGCTCAAGACTAGCGGGGGGCTACTACACAGATACGCAGTATTTT,CASSSRLAGGYYTDTQYF
TRBV7-2,TRBJ2-1,NA,TRBD1,TGTGCCAGCAGCTCCGGGACAGAATACAATGAGCAGTTCTTC,CASSSGTEYNEQFF
TRBV5-1,TRBJ2-1,few,NA,TGCGCCAGCCCTTCCAGGCAGGTCGCATCCAATGAGCAGTTCTTC,CASPSRQVASNEQFF
TRBV6-2/TRBV6-3,TRBJ1-2,NA,NA,TGTGCCAGCAGACAACTGCGGGCGCTTGGCTACACCTTC,CASRQLRALGYTF
TRBV11-2,TRBJ2-2,few,TRBD2,TGTGCCAGCAGCCAGTACGGGACTAGCGGGAGCATTGACACCGGGGAGCTGTTTTTT,CASSQYGTSGSIDTGELFF
TRBV7-9,TRBJ2-7,few,NA,TGTGCCAGCAGCTTAGGGGAGTGGACGGACTCCTACGAGCAGTACTTC,CASSLGEWTDSYEQYF
TRBV7-6,TRBJ1-6,few,NA,TGTGCCAGCAGCTTAGCGCTGGGGAATTCACCCCTCCACTTT,CASSLALGNSPLHF
TRBV29-1,TRBJ1-2,few,TRBD1,TGCAGCGTTGTGGGCCCCAGGGGGCTCCCCTATGGCTACACCTTC,CSVVGPRGLPYGYTF
TRBV7-2,TRBJ1-2,many,NA,TGTGCCAGCTTAGCCTCTGGGAGGGGAGGCTACACCTTC,CASLASGRGGYTF
TRBV12-3/TRBV12-4,TRBJ2-7,few,NA,TGTGCCAGCAGTTTAGTTTGGTACGAGCAGTACTTC,CASSLVWYEQYF
TRBV6-2/TRBV6-3,TRBJ2-4,few,NA,TGTGCCAGCAGTTACCCCAACTGGGCCAAAAACATTCAGTACTTC,CASSYPNWAKNIQYF
TRBV20-1,TRBJ2-1,once,NA,TGCAGTGCTCCGTCATGGGCGGTCTTAGGCAATGAGCAGTTCTTC,CSAPSWAVLGNEQFF
TRBV7-2,TRBJ2-7,NA,TRBD1,TGTGCCAGCAGGTCCCAGGGGGCGGTTGGCTACGAGCAGTACTTC,CASRSQGAVGYEQYF
TRBV25-1,TRBJ2-5,NA,TRBD1,TGTGCCAGCAGTGAAATAGGGCAGGGGGCAGGAGAGACCCAGTACTTC,CASSEIGQGAGETQYF
TRBV28,TRBJ2-1,NA,NA,TGTGCCAGCAGTTTTTCCTGGGCGCTTGGCGCCCTGTACAATGAGCAGTTCTTC,CASSFSWALGALYNEQFF
TRBV7-7,TRBJ2-5,many,NA,TGTGCTAGCAGCTCAATATCGACTTGGGAGACCCAGTACTTC,CASSSISTWETQYF
TRBV5-3,TRBJ1-2,NA,TRBD1,TGTGCCAGCAGCCCCGGCGCGGGACAGGGGGCTGACTATGGCTACACCTTC,CASSPGAGQGADYGYTF
TRBV7-6,TRBJ2-2,few,NA,TGTGCCAGCAGCTTAGAACTTAACACCGGGGAGCTGTTTTTT,CASSLELNTGELFF
TRBV27,TRBJ2-7,NA,TRBD2,TGTGCCAGCAGTTTAGGGGGGGACGAGCAGTACTTC,CASSLGGDEQYF
TRBV7-2,TRBJ1-1,NA,NA,TGTGCCAGCAGCTTAGATAGGGCGCAGGTTATGAACACTGAAGCTTTCTTT,CASSLDRAQVMNTEAFF
TRBV20-1,TRBJ2-7,NA,TRBD2,TGCAGTGCTAGTAGCGGGGGAGAATACGAGCAGTACTTC,CSASSGGEYEQYF
TRBV11-2,TRBJ2-2,few,NA,TGTGCCAGCAGCTTAGATGCGGGGCCGAACACCGGGGAGCTGTTTTTT,CASSLDAGPNTGELFF
TRBV10-2,TRBJ2-7,NA,NA,TGCGCCAGCAGCGGGGGTAGGGGTCGCCTGTCCTACGAGCAGTACTTC,CASSGGRGRLSYEQYF
TRBV7-8,TRBJ2-1,many,TRBD2,TGTGCCAGCAGCCTAAGCGGGGGACAATACAATGAGCAGTTCTTC,CASSLSGGQYNEQFF
TRBV28,TRBJ1-5,few,NA,TGTGCCAGCCTCCCACGGGGCGGCAATCAGCCCCAGCATTTT,CASLPRGGNQPQHF
TRBV6-2/TRBV6-3,TRBJ2-7,NA,NA,TGTGCCAGCAGTGACCTCTGGGAGCAGTACTTC,CASSDLWEQYF
TRBV5-4,TRBJ2-3,NA,NA,TGTGCCAGCAGCTTGGATTTAATGTCCTCCCCAGATACGCAGTATTTT,CASSLDLMSSPDTQYF
TRBV12-3/TRBV12-4,TRBJ2-5,NA,NA,TGTGCCAGCAGTTTAAATACGCCAGGGGACTACCAAGAGACCCAGTACTTC,CASSLNTPGDYQETQYF
TRBV27,TRBJ2-1,NA,NA,TGTGCCAGCAGTGGCCCCCAGGGGGAGGGAGGTGGGCTGGACAATGAGCAGTTCTTC,CASSGPQGEGGGLDNEQFF
TRBV15,TRBJ2-4,NA,NA,TGTGCCACCAGCAGAGATCTTCCGGGCCCGTCGCGCGTACAGTCCAAAAACATTCAGTACTTC,CATSRDLPGPSRVQSKNIQYF
TRBV5-6,TRBJ2-2,many,NA,TGTGCCAGCAGATTCGGACAGACGAACACCGGGGAGCTGTTTTTT,CASRFGQTNTGELFF
TRBV5-6,TRBJ2-5,NA,NA,TGTGCCAGCAGCATTGGGACACTACAAGAGACCCAGTACTTC,CASSIGTLQETQYF
TRBV6-6,TRBJ1-2,NA,TRBD1,TGTGCCAGCAGTGACAGGGACAGCTTCTATGGCTACACCTTC,CASSDRDSFYGYTF
TRBV27,TRBJ2-7,NA,NA,TGTGCCAGCAGGGGGCGGGGACAAGACTCCTACGAGCAGTACTTC,CASRGRGQDSYEQYF
TRBV20-1,TRBJ1-1,NA,TRBD1,TGCAGCCGCCCTCAGGGGGAGGAAGCTTTCTTT,CSRPQGEEAFF
TRBV14,TRBJ2-6,NA,NA,TGTGCCAGCAGCCAGGGCATAGGGGCTCTCTCTGGGGCCAACGTCCTGACTTTC,CASSQGIGALSGANVLTF
TRBV28,TRBJ1-1,NA,NA,TGTGCCAGCAGTTCCGCGATCCGGGGGGCGAACACTGAAGCTTTCTTT,CASSSAIRGANTEAFF
TRBV20-1,TRBJ1-5,few,TRBD1,TGCAGTGCCCGATTCCTGGACAGGGTCAATCAGCCCCAGCATTTT,CSARFLDRVNQPQHF
TRBV20-1,TRBJ1-5,few,TRBD1,TGCAGTGGGGGACAGGGGGAATATCAGCCCCAGCATTTT,CSGGQGEYQPQHF
TRBV11-2,TRBJ2-5,NA,NA,TGTGCCAGCAGCTTATCCCCGGGGGACGTGAAGACCCAGTACTTC,CASSLSPGDVKTQYF
TRBV20-1,TRBJ1-1,NA,NA,TGCAGTGCTAGCTCGCGGGTGAACACTGAAGCTTTCTTT,CSASSRVNTEAFF